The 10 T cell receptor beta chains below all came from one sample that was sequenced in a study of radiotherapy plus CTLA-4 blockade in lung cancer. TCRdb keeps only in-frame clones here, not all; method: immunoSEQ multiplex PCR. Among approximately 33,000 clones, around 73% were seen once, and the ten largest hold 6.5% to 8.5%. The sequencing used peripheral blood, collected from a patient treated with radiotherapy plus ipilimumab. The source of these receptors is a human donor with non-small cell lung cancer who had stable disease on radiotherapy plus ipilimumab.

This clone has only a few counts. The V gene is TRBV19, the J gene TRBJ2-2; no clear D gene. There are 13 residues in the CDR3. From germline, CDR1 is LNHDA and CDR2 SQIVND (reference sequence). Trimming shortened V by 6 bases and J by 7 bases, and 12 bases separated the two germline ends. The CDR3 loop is CASSRTPGGELFF. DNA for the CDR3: TGTGCCAGTAGCCGGACCCCGGGCGGGGAGCTGTTTTTT. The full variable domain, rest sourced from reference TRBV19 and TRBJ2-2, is DGGITQSPKYLFRKEGQNVTLSCEQNLNHDAMYWYRQDPGQGLRLIYYSQIVNDFQKGDIAEGYSVSREKKESFPLTVTSAQKNPTAFYLCASSRTPGGELFFGEGSRLTVL.

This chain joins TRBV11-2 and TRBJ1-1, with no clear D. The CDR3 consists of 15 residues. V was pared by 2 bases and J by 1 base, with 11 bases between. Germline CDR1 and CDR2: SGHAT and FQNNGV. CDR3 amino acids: CASSLWGQTNTEAFF. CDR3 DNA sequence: TGTGCCAGCAGCTTATGGGGTCAGACGAACACTGAAGCTTTCTTT.

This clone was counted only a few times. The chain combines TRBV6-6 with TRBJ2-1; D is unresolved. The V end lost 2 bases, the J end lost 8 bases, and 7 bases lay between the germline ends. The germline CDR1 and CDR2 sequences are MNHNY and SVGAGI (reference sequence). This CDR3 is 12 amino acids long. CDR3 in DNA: TGTGCCAGCAGTTACCCTAAGGATGAGCAGTTCTTC. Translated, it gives CASSYPKDEQFF.

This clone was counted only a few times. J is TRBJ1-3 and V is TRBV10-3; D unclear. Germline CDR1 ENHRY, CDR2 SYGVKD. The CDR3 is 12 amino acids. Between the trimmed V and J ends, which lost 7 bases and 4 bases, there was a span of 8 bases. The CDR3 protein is CAITPDGNTIYF. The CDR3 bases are TGTGCCATCACCCCCGACGGAAACACCATATATTTT.

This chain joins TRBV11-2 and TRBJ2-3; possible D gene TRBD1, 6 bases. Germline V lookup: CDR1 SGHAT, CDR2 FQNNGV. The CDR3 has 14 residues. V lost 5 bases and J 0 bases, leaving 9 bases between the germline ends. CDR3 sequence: CASSPRGSTDTQYF. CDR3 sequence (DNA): TGTGCCAGCAGCCCCAGGGGAAGCACAGATACGCAGTATTTT.

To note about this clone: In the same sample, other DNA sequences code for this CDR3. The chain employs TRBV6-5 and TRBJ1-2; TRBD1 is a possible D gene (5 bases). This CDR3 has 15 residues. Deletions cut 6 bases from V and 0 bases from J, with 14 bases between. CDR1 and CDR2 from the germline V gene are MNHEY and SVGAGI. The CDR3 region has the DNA TGTGCCAGCAGATATCAGGGCCGACCTAACTATGGCTACACCTTC. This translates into CASRYQGRPNYGYTF.

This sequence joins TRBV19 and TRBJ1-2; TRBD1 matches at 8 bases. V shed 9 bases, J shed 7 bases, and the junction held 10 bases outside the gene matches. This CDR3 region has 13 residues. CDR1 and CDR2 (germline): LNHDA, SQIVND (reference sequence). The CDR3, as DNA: TGTGCCAGCCTCTTGACAGGGGAAACTGGCTACACCTTC. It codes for CASLLTGETGYTF.

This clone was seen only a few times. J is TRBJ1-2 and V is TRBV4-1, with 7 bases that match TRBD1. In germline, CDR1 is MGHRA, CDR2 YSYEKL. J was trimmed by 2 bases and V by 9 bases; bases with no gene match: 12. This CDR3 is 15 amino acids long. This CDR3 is CASRSLGQLNYGYTF. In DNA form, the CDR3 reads TGCGCCAGTCGCAGCTTGGGACAGTTGAACTATGGCTACACCTTC.

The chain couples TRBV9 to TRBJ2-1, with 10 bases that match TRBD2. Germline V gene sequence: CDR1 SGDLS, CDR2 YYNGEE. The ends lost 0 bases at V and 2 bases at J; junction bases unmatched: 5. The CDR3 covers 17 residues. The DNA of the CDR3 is TGTGCCAGCAGCGTAGACCAGCGGGGGGGCCCCTACAATGAGCAGTTCTTC. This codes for CASSVDQRGGPYNEQFF.

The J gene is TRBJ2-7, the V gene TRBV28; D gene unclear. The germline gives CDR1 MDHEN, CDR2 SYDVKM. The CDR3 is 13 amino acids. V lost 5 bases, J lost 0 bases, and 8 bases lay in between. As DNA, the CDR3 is TGTGCCAGCAGTCCCTCGACCTCCTACGAGCAGTACTTC. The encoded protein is CASSPSTSYEQYF.